This T cell receptor (beta chain) was documented in a study of cytomegalovirus exposure and HLA in healthy donors. Findings of the study overall: The classifier was said to identify cytomegalovirus status with high specificity and sensitivity.

The PCR made use of 60 Vbeta and 13 Jbeta primers. Measured with immunoSEQ multiplex PCR; TCRdb has only the in-frame clones, and not every one. The sample carries roughly 80,000 clones, about two thirds recorded once. About this clone itself: Its antigen is still unknown.

This TCR derives from a woman aged 45-65 years in good health and CMV-seropositive. The sample comprised PBMCs.

CDR3 loop: CASSLDQGGTQYF. In nucleotides, the CDR3 is TGCGCCAGCAGCTTAGATCAAGGCGGGACCCAGTACTTC. The chain joins TRBV5-1 to TRBJ2-5; D is unclear. Germline CDR1 is SGHRS and CDR2 is YFSETQ. Trimming cost V 2 bases and J 7 bases, with 12 bases left between them. CDR3 length: 13 residues.